This T cell receptor (beta chain) was identified in a study of blood T cell repertoires in COVID-19. Overall study context: Samples representing acute and convalescent COVID-19 were sourced from the United States, Italy and Spain. PBMCs, B-cell-depleted T cells, or T cells were the source of the cDNA or gDNA that made up the material.

The method was immunoSEQ multiplex PCR; TCRdb's version includes in-frame clones alone and lacks a portion of them. This table holds approximately 130,000 clones, 81% found once. The germline gives CDR1 MNHNS, CDR2 SASEGT. The CDR3 totals 15 residues. V was cut by 0 bases and J by 2 bases, with 10 bases left in between. The origin of this receptor is a woman aged 60-75 years with active or convalescent COVID-19. Sequencing input: peripheral blood. The rearrangement links TRBV6-1 to TRBJ1-1, with D unclear. Here the CDR3 reads CASSEAIRGNTEAFF. CDR3 coding DNA: TGTGCCAGCAGTGAAGCCATCCGAGGAAACACTGAAGCTTTCTTT.